This TCR beta chain was documented in a study of PD-1 blockade in classical Hodgkin lymphoma. Study-level findings and limits: Newly diagnosed and completely responding patients shared comparable baseline diversity. There was a significant rise in CD4+ TCR diversity by C4D1, with no such rise for CD8+.

Trimming pared 5 bases from V and 5 bases from J, leaving 9 bases between. Germline V CDR1 and CDR2: MDHEN, SYDVKM. The CDR3 totals 12 residues. Sequencing was performed with immunoSEQ multiplex PCR; in TCRdb, only in-frame clones are kept and a portion is missing. The table includes around 16,000 clones, roughly 79% detected once. Comment on this clone: The target antigen is unknown.

Regarding time point: cycle 4 day 1 (C4D1), after more than 5 weeks of nivolumab. Each of the patients experienced relapse following autologous stem cell transplantation, and their brentuximab vedotin exposure differed. Magnetic negative selection was used to purify CD4+ T cells from thawed PBMCs. The receptor's source is a human donor with classical Hodgkin lymphoma. The specimen comprised CD4+ T cells from blood, sampled before the fourth cycle of nivolumab. The rearrangement links TRBV28 to TRBJ1-2; D not certain. The CDR3 protein is CASSNLIYGYTF. The CDR3 bases are TGTGCCAGCAGTAATCTTATTTATGGCTACACCTTC.